This TCR beta chain was sequenced for a study of T cell responses to AZD1222 COVID-19 vaccine. Only in-frame clones appear in the TCRdb table, and some are missing; sequencing was by immunoSEQ multiplex PCR. The sample consists of around 100,000 clones, just over 85% of them appearing once. The CDR3 length is 12 residues. The ends were cut back, 3 bases at V and 2 bases at J, with 7 bases in the middle. Germline CDR1 and CDR2: DFQATT and SNEGSKA (reference sequence). The receptor was isolated from an adult in good health. The sample consisted of peripheral blood, taken on day 0 of AZD1222 vaccination. The chain is built from TRBV20-1 and TRBJ1-2; the D gene is possibly TRBD1 (5 bases). The DNA of the CDR3 is TGCAGTGCTAGTTGGGGGAACTATGGCTACACCTTC. This translates into CSASWGNYGYTF.